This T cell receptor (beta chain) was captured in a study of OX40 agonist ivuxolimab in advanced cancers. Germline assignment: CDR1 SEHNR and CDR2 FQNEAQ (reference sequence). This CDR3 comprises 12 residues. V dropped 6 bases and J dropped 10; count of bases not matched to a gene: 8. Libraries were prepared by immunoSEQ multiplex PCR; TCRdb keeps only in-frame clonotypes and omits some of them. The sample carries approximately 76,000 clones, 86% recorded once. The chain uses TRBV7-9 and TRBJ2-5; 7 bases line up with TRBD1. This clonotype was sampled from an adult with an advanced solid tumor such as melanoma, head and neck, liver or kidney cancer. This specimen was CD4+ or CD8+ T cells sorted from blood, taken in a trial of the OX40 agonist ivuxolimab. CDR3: CASSPGTEVQYF. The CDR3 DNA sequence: TGTGCCAGCAGTCCCGGGACAGAGGTCCAGTACTTC.